Listed here is a single T cell receptor (beta chain). The antigen remains undetermined. PCR involved 60 Vbeta and 13 Jbeta primers. Data came from immunoSEQ multiplex PCR; TCRdb stores just in-frame clones and leaves some out. The record lists roughly 120,000 clones, of which the ten most abundant hold less than 4.5%. This sample is part of a study of cytomegalovirus exposure and HLA in healthy donors. At the level of the study: When 398 donors were genotyped, approximately 80% of them were found to fall in the Caucasian-associated ancestry cluster.

The germline gives CDR1 SGHRS, CDR2 YFSETQ. Unmatched junction bases numbered 9, after V lost 0 bases and J lost 5 bases. This CDR3 comprises 17 residues. Study results and limitations: Some V segments (TRBV6-2 and TRBV6-3 among them) were excluded as indistinguishable. Compared with the roughly 670-donor mean, an Asian-associated ancestry cluster reportedly had fewer N-insertions, according to a later analysis. Donors were assumed by presence/absence analyses to have roughly uniform sequencing depth.

The clonotype was recovered from a man younger than 35 in good health and CMV-seronegative. The chain has TRBV5-1 and TRBJ2-2; TRBD1 aligns across 8 bases. What was sequenced was PBMCs. The CDR3 loop is CASSLAVTGARTGELFF. In DNA form, the CDR3 reads TGCGCCAGCAGCTTGGCCGTGACAGGGGCACGAACCGGGGAGCTGTTTTTT.